The 15 T cell receptor beta chains in this list originate from one sample, sequenced in a study of T-cell reconstitution after alpha-beta-depleted transplantation in children. Unique molecular identifiers were built into the TCRbeta library. TCRdb reprocessed the PCR reads via MiXCR and lists one record per CDR3 protein. The sample holds over 450,000 distinct CDR3 sequences; about 10% are singletons and the top ten take 2% to 2.5%. Sequences were derived from PBMCs, sampled before TCRalphabeta/CD19-depleted stem cell transplant. The receptors were sampled from a child aged 2-9 years with inherited bone marrow failure, due to receive a stem cell transplant.

Ten or more counts support this clonotype. This chain connects TRBV29-1 to TRBJ2-4; TRBD2 is a possible D gene (6 bases). V dropped 5 bases and J dropped 1 base, with 12 bases sitting between them. This CDR3 contains 14 residues. The V gene's germline CDR1 is SQVTM and CDR2 ANQGSEA. The CDR3 DNA reads as TGCAGCGTTAAAGGGAGGTTGGCCAAAAACATTCAGTACTTC. Translating it yields CSVKGRLAKNIQYF.

This clonotype was counted many times. The chain links TRBV4-3 to TRBJ2-5; D not resolved. Per germline, CDR1 LGHNA and CDR2 YSLEER. The ends were cut back, 0 bases at V and 5 bases at J, with 7 bases in the middle. This CDR3 comprises 13 residues. The CDR3 reads CASSQEILETQYF. For the CDR3, the DNA is TGCGCCAGCAGCCAAGAAATATTGGAGACCCAGTACTTC.

This clonotype has a count of ten or more. The V and J genes are TRBV7-9 and TRBJ1-2; TRBD1 matches at 10 bases. Germline V gene sequence: CDR1 SEHNR, CDR2 FQNEAQ (reference sequence). This CDR3 contains 14 residues. With V trimmed by 7 bases and J by 2 bases, 4 bases remained unmatched. This CDR3 is CASNRQGANYGYTF. The CDR3 region has the DNA TGTGCCAGCAACCGACAGGGGGCGAACTATGGCTACACCTTC. Filled out from reference TRBV7-9 and TRBJ1-2, the complete variable domain reads DTGVSQNPRHKITKRGQNVTFRCDPISEHNRLYWYRQTLGQGPEFLTYFQNEAQLEKSRLLSDRFSAERPKGSFSTLEIQRTEQGDSAMYLCASNRQGANYGYTFGSGTRLTVV.

This clonotype was counted many times. The gene calls are TRBV7-2 and TRBJ2-4, with D perhaps matching TRBD2 (5 bases). The CDR3 has 17 residues. V was trimmed by 5 bases and J by 0 bases, leaving 17 bases between them. The germline V gene encodes CDR1 SGHTA and CDR2 FQGNSA. The CDR3 region is CASSPQTGRIAKNIQYF. In DNA form, the CDR3 reads TGTGCCAGCAGCCCGCAGACGGGAAGAATAGCCAAAAACATTCAGTACTTC.

This clonotype was found many times. The chain links TRBV12-3 or TRBV12-4 to TRBJ2-1; the match to TRBD2 covers 8 bases. V trimming: 3 bases; J trimming: 2 bases; junction bases outside the gene matches: 3. There are 15 residues in the CDR3. The CDR3, as DNA: TGTGCCAGCAGTTTCCCGGGACTAGCCTACAATGAGCAGTTCTTC. Amino acids: CASSFPGLAYNEQFF.

This clonotype has only a few counts. V is TRBV27 and J is TRBJ2-1; D remains ambiguous. CDR3 length: 14 amino acids. Germline CDR1 MNHEY, CDR2 SMNVEV (reference sequence). Trimming pared 4 bases from V and 9 bases from J, leaving 16 bases between. The CDR3: CASSYQSTIGEQFF. The CDR3 DNA sequence: TGTGCCAGCAGTTACCAATCCACGATCGGTGAGCAGTTCTTC.

The table lists this clonotype with many counts. The chain is built from TRBV5-6 and TRBJ2-3; the D gene is possibly TRBD2 (6 bases). CDR3 length: 15 amino acids. V gave up 3 bases and J gave up 5 bases, with 16 bases separating them. Germline V gene data show CDR1 as SGHDT and CDR2 as YYEEEE. This CDR3 reads CASSYGAAAGDTQYF. In DNA, the CDR3 is TGTGCCAGCAGCTATGGAGCGGCAGCGGGAGATACGCAGTATTTT.

In its sample, this clonotype was seen many times. The CDR3 loop is CASSLVRGTEAFF. CDR3 DNA sequence: TGTGCCAGCAGCTTAGTACGGGGCACTGAAGCTTTCTTT. The J gene is TRBJ1-1, the V gene TRBV7-2; D gene ambiguous. In germline, CDR1 is SGHTA, CDR2 FQGNSA. The CDR3 spans 13 residues. With 1 base removed from V and 4 bases from J, the gap between germline ends came to 7 bases.

The chain employs TRBV7-6 and TRBJ2-7; 14 bases match TRBD2. Trimming at V came to 5 bases and at J to 4 bases, leaving 4 bases not matched to a gene. CDR3 length: 15 amino acids. Per germline, CDR1 SGHVS and CDR2 FNYEAQ. CDR3 sequence reads: CASSPWTSGRYEQYF. The DNA of the CDR3 is TGTGCCAGCAGCCCTTGGACTAGCGGGAGGTACGAGCAGTACTTC.

The rearrangement joins TRBV15 to TRBJ2-1, with D perhaps being TRBD1 or TRBD2 (5 bases each). The CDR3 has 12 amino acids. Germline V CDR1 and CDR2: LNHNV, YYDKDF (reference sequence). Trimming took 5 bases from V and 10 from J, leaving 12 bases between them. The CDR3 region has the DNA TGTGCCACCAGCCCCTCAGGGAGAGAGCAGTTCTTC. Translated: CATSPSGREQFF. The variable domain in full, completed from reference TRBV15 and TRBJ2-1, reads DAMVIQNPRYQVTQFGKPVTLSCSQTLNHNVMYWYQQKSSQAPKLLFHYYDKDFNNEADTPDNFQSRRPNTSFCFLDIRSPGLGDTAMYLCATSPSGREQFFGPGTRLTVL.

The gene calls are TRBV20-1 and TRBJ1-2, with a tentative D call TRBD1 (5 bases). CDR3 length: 13 amino acids. Trimming shortened V by 1 base and J by 7 bases, and 13 bases separated the two germline ends. The V gene's germline CDR1 is DFQATT and CDR2 SNEGSKA (reference sequence). The CDR3 bases are TGCAGTGCTAGAGTTCAGGGTCGGGGTGGCTACACCTTC. Its protein product is CSARVQGRGGYTF.

This clonotype appeared many times. The CDR3 here is CASSLANWNEQFF. CDR3 DNA: TGTGCCAGCAGCTTGGCCAACTGGAATGAGCAGTTCTTC. This sequence joins TRBV5-6 and TRBJ2-1; D remains unclear. There are 13 residues in the CDR3. The germline V gene encodes CDR1 SGHDT and CDR2 YYEEEE. V lost 0 bases and J 7 bases, leaving 8 bases between the germline ends.

Points on this clonotype: A read error may be the cause here, since a much bigger clone is one base away. Since the CDR3 does not end with the conserved phenylalanine or tryptophan, this likely comes from a read error. The V and J genes are TRBV20-1 and TRBJ2-7, with 8 positions matching TRBD1. Germline V lookup: CDR1 DFQATT, CDR2 SNEGSKA (reference sequence). This CDR3 region has 15 residues. With V trimmed by 3 bases and J by 6 bases, 13 bases remained unmatched. The chain's CDR3 is CSARMAGTGHFEQYS. CDR3 coding DNA: TGCAGTGCTAGGATGGCGGGGACAGGCCACTTCGAGCAGTACTCC.

This clonotype was seen a handful of times. The chain has TRBV5-5 and TRBJ2-7; TRBD2 is a possible D gene (6 bases). The CDR3 contains 16 residues. Between the trimmed V and J ends, which lost 0 bases and 6 bases, there was a span of 19 bases. Germline loops: CDR1 SGHKS, CDR2 YYEKEE (reference sequence). The CDR3, as DNA: TGTGCCAGCAGCTTGGGACAGCCCAATCTCGGGGGCGAGCAGTACTTC. It is translated as CASSLGQPNLGGEQYF.

This clonotype was counted at least ten times. This chain connects TRBV24-1 to TRBJ2-5; 7 nucleotides agree with TRBD1. Unmatched junction bases numbered 8, after V lost 11 bases and J lost 3 bases. The CDR3 length is 13 residues. Germline V gene sequence: CDR1 KGHDR, CDR2 SFDVKD. The CDR3 here is CANRQGWEETQYF. In DNA, the CDR3 is TGTGCCAACCGACAGGGATGGGAAGAGACCCAGTACTTC.